This TCR beta chain derives from a study of T cells after yellow fever vaccination. Each CDR3 protein is one row after TCRdb ran MiXCR on the 5' RACE reads. Of around 250,000 distinct CDR3 sequences in the sample, less than 9% were seen once. A remark on this clonotype: No antigen is known for it. This may stem from a read error, because a much larger clone lies one nucleotide away. The missing conserved phenylalanine or tryptophan at the end of this CDR3 makes a read error likely.

Study-wide points: The study found a weaker secondary response that peaked faster, day 5 versus 15.

This receptor was obtained from a man aged 25-45 years who received the YFV17D yellow fever vaccine. The sequencing here drew on CD4+ T cells sorted from PBMCs, taken 15 days after the yellow fever booster vaccination.

The CDR3 sequence: CASSDHDRDSDTQYI. CDR3 sequence (DNA): TGTGCCAGCAGTGACCATGACAGGGATTCGGATACGCAGTATATT. The gene calls are TRBV6-2 or TRBV6-3 and TRBJ2-3, with 7 bases that match TRBD1. The germline V gene has CDR1 MNHEY and CDR2 SVGEGT. V lost 5 bases, J lost 6 bases, and 11 bases stayed unmatched. The CDR3 length is 15 residues.